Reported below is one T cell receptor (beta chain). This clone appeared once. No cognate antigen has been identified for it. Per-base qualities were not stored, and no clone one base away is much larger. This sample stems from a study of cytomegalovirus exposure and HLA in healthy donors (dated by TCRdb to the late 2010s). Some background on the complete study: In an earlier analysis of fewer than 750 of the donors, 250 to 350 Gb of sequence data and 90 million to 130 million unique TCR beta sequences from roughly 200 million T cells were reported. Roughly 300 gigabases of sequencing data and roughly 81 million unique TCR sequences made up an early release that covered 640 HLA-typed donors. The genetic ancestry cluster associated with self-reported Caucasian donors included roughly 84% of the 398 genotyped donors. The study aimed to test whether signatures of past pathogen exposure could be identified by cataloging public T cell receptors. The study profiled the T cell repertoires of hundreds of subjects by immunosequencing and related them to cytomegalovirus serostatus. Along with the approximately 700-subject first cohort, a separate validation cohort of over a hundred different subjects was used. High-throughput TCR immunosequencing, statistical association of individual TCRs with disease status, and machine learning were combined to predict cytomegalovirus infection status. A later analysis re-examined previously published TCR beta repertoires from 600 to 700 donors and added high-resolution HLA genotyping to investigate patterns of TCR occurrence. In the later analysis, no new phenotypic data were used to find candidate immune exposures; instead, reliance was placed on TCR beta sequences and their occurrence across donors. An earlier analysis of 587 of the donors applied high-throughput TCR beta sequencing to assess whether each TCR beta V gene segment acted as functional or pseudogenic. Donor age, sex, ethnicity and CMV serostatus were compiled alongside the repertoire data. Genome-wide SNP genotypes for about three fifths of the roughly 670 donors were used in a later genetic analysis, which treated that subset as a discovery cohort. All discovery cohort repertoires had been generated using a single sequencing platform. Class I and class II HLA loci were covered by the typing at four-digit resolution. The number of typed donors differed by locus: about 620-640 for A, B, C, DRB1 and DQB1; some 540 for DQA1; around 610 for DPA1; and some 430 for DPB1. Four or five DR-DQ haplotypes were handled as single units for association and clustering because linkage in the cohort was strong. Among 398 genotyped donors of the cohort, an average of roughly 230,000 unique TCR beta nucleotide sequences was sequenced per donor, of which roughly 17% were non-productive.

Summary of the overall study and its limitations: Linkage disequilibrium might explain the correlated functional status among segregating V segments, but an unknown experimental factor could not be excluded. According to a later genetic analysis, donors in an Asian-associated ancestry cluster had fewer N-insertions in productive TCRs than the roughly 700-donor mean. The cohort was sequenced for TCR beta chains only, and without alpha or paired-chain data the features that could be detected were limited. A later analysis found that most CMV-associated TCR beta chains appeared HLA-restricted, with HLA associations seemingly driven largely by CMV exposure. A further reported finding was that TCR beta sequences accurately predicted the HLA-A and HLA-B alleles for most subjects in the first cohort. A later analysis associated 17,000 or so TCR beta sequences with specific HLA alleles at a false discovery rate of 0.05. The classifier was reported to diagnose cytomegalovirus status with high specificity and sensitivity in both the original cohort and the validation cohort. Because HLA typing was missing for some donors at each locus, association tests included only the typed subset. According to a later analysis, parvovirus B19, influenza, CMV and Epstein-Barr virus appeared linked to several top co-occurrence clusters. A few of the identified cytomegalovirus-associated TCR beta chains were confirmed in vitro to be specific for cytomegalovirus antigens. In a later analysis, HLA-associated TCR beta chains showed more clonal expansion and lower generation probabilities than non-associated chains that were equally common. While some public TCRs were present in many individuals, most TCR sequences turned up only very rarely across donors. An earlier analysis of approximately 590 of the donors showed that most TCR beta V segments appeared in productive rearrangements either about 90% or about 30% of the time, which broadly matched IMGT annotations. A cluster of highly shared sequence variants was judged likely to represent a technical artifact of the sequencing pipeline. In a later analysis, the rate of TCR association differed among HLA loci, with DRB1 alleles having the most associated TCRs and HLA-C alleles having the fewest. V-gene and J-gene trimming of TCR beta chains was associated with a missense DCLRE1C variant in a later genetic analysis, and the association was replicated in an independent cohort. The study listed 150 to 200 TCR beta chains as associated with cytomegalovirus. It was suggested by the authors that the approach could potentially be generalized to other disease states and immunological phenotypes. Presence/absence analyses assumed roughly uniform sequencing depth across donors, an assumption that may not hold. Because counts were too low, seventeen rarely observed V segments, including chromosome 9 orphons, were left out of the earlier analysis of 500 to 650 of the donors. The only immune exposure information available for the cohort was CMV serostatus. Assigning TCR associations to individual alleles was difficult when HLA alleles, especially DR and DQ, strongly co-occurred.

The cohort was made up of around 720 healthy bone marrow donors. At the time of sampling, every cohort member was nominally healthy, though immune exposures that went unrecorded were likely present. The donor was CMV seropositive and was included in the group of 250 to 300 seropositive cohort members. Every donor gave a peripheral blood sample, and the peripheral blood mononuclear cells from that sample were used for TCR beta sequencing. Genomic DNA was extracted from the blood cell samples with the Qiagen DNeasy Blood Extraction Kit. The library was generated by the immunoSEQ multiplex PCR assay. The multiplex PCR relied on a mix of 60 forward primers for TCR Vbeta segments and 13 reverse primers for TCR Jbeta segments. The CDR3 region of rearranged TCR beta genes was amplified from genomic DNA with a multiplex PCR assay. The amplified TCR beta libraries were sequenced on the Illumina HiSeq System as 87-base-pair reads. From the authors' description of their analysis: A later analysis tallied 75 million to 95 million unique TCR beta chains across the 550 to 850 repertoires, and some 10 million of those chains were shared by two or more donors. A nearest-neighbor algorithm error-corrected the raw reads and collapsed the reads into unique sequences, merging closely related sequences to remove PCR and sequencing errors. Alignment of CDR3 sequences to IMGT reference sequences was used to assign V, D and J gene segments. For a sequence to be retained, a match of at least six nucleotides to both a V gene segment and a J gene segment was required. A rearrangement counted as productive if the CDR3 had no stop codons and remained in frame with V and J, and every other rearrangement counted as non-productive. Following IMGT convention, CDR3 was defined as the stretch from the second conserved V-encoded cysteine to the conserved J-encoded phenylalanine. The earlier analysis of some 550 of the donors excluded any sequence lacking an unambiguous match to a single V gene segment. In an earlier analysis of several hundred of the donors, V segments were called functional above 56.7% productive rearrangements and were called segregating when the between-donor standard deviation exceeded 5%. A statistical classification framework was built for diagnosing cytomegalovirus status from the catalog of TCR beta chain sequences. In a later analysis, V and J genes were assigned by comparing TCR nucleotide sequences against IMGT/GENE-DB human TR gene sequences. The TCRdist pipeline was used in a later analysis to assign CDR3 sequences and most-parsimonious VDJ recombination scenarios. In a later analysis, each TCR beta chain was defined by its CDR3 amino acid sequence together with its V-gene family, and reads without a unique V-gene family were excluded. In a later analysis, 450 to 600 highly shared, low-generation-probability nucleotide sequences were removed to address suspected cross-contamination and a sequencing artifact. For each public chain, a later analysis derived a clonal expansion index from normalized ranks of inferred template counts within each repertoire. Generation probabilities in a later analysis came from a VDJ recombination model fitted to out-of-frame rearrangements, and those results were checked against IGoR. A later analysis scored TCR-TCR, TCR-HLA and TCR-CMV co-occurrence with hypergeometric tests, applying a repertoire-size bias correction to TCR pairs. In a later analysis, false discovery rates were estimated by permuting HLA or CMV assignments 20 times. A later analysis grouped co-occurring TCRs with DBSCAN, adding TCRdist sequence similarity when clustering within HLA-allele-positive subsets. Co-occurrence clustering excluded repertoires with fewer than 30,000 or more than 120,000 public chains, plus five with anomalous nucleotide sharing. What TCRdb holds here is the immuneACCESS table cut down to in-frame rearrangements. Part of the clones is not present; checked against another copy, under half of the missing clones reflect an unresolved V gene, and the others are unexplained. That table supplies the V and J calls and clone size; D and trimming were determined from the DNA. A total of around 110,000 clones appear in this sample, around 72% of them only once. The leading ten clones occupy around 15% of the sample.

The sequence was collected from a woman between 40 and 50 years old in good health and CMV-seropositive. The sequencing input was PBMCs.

The CDR3 protein is CASSDKRGSSYEQYF. At the DNA level, the sequence is TGTGCCAGCAGTGATAAACGGGGGTCCTCCTACGAGCAGTACTTC. Rearrangement joined TRBV28 to TRBJ2-7; the D gene is perhaps TRBD2, from 6 matching bases. Reading from cysteine to phenylalanine, the CDR3 counts 15 amino acids. The sequence is cut down to CDR3 DNA, 45 bases in frame from base 1. Per the germline V gene, MDHEN is the CDR1 and SYDVKM is the CDR2. V gives up 5 bases and J gives up 0 bases, and the segment between their germline ends measures 14 bases.